This T cell receptor (beta chain) was found in a study of blood T cell repertoires in COVID-19. Overall study context: The United States, Italy and Spain provided the acute and convalescent COVID-19 samples. T cells, B-cell-depleted T cells, or PBMCs provided the cDNA or gDNA that served as material.

Germline CDR1 SNHLY, CDR2 FYNNEI. V lost 3 bases and J lost 3; bases outside the gene matches: 3. This CDR3 comprises 14 residues. Measured with immunoSEQ multiplex PCR; TCRdb has only the in-frame clones, and not every one. The data show approximately 230,000 clones, about 80% seen once. The sequenced sample consisted of peripheral blood. The sequence came from a man of 80 years or more with acute or convalescent COVID-19. V is TRBV2 and J is TRBJ2-7; 9 nucleotides align to TRBD1. The CDR3: CASSDGTGLYEQYF. CDR3 nucleotides: TGTGCCAGCAGTGACGGGACAGGGCTCTACGAGCAGTACTTC.